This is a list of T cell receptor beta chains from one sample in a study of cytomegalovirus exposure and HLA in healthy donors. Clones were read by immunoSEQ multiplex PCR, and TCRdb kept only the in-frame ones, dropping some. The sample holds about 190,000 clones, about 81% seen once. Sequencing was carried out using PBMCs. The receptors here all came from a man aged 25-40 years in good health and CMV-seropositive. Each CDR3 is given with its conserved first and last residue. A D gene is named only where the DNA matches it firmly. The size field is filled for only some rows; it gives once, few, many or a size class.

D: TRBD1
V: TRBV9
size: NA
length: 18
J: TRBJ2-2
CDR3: CASSVDSTGGKSTGELFF
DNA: TGTGCCAGCAGCGTAGACTCGACAGGGGGGAAATCCACCGGGGAGCTGTTTTTT

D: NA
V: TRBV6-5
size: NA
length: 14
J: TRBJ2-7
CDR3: CASRRNRDHYEQYF
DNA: TGTGCCAGCAGACGCAACAGGGACCATTACGAGCAGTACTTC

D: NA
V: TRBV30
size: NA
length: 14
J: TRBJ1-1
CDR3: CAWNALNAVTEAFF
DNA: TGTGCCTGGAACGCCCTGAACGCAGTTACTGAAGCTTTCTTT

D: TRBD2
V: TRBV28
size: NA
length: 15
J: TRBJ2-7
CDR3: CASSLGTSGNYEQYF
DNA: TGTGCCAGCAGTTTAGGGACTAGCGGGAACTACGAGCAGTACTTC

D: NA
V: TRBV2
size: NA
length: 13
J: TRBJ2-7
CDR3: CASYGRVGYEQYF
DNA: TGTGCCAGCTACGGGAGAGTCGGCTACGAGCAGTACTTC

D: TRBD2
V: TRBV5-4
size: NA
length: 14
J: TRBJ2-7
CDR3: CASSLAASGYEQYF
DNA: TGTGCCAGCAGCTTGGCCGCTAGCGGGTACGAGCAGTACTTC

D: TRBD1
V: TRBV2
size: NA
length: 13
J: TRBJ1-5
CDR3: CASSGTGDQPQHF
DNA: TGTGCCAGCAGTGGGACAGGGGATCAGCCCCAGCATTTT

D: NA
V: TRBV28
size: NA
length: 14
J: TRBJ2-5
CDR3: CASSLPGSGRSQYF
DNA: TGTGCCAGCAGTTTACCTGGGTCAGGGAGGTCCCAGTACTTC

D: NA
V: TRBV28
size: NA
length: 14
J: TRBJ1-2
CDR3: CASRYPQANYGYTF
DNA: TGTGCCAGCAGGTACCCACAGGCGAACTATGGCTACACCTTC

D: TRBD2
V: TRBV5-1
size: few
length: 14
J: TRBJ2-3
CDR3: CASDTSGSMDTQYF
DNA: TGCGCCAGCGATACTAGCGGGAGTATGGATACGCAGTATTTT

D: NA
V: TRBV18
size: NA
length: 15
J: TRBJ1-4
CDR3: CASSPPSGAGEKLFF
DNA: TGTGCCAGCTCACCACCTTCTGGGGCCGGGGAAAAACTGTTTTTT

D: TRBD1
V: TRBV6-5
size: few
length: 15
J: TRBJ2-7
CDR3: CASSYDRGPNYEQYF
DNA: TGTGCCAGCAGTTACGACAGGGGGCCTAACTACGAGCAGTACTTC

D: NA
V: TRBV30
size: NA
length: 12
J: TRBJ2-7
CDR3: CAWGGSHREQYF
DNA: TGTGCCTGGGGAGGTTCCCATAGAGAGCAGTACTTC

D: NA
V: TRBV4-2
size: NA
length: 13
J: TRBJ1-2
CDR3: CASSNQGTYGYTF
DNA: TGTGCCAGCAGCAATCAGGGGACCTATGGCTACACCTTC

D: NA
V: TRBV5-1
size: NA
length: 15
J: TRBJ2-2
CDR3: CASSLAVAGTGELFF
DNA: TGCGCCAGCAGCTTGGCCGTTGCGGGCACCGGGGAGCTGTTTTTT

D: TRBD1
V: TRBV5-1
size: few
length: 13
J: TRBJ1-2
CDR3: CASGTGANYGYTF
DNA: TGCGCCAGTGGGACAGGGGCTAACTATGGCTACACCTTC

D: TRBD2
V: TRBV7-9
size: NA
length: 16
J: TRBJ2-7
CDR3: CASSPPTSGISYEQYF
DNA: TGTGCCAGCAGCCCCCCGACTAGCGGGATCTCCTACGAGCAGTACTTC

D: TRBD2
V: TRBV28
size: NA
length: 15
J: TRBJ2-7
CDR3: CASSLSAGESREQYF
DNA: TGTGCCAGCAGTTTATCAGCGGGAGAGTCTCGCGAGCAGTACTTC

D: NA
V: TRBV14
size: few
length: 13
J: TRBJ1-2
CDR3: CASSQSREYGYTF
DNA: TGTGCCAGCAGCCAGTCCAGGGAATATGGCTACACCTTC

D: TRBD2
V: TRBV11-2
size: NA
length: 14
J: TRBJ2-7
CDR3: CASSPVGRVNEQYF
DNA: TGTGCCAGCAGCCCAGTTGGGAGGGTCAACGAGCAGTACTTC